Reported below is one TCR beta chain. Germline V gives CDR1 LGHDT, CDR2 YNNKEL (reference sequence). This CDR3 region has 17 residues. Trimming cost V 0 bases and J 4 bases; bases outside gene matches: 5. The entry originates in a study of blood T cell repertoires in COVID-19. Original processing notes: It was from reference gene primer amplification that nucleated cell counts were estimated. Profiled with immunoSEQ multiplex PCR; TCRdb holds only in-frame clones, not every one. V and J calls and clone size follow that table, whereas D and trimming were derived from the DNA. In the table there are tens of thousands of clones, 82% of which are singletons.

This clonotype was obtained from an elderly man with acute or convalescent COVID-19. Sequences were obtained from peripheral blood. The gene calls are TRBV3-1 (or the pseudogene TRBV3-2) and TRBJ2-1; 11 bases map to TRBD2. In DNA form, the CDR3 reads TGTGCCAGCAGCCAAGATCTAACTAGCGGGGGATACAATGAGCAGTTCTTC. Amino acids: CASSQDLTSGGYNEQFF.